The 28 T cell receptor beta chains below all came from one sample that was sequenced in a study of blood T cell repertoires in COVID-19. Libraries were prepared by immunoSEQ multiplex PCR; TCRdb keeps only in-frame clonotypes and omits some of them. The table lists about 330,000 clones, about 90% of them singletons. The sequenced sample consisted of PBMCs or T cells enriched from blood (not recorded which). All receptors derive from a man aged 25 to 40 who had recovered from COVID-19.

The V gene is TRBV3-1 (or the pseudogene TRBV3-2), the J gene TRBJ2-3, with 9 bases aligning to TRBD1. J lost 3 bases, V lost 4 bases, and 8 bases had no gene match. CDR3 length: 16 residues. Germline loops: CDR1 LGHDT, CDR2 YNNKEL (reference sequence). CDR3: CASSLGSGQGTDTQYF. CDR3 nucleotides: TGTGCCAGCAGCCTCGGTTCGGGACAGGGAACAGATACGCAGTATTTT.

The gene calls are TRBV5-1 and TRBJ1-6; 8 positions agree with TRBD1. Germline assignment: CDR1 SGHRS and CDR2 YFSETQ. J was trimmed by 10 bases and V by 3 bases; bases with no gene match: 15. The CDR3 loop spans 17 amino acids. Here the CDR3 reads CASSSWGSTGEGSPLHF. The DNA of the CDR3 is TGCGCCAGCAGCTCCTGGGGATCGACAGGGGAAGGCTCACCCCTCCACTTT.

The chain has TRBV11-2 and TRBJ1-6, with TRBD1 as a possible D gene (6 bases). The V gene lost 4 bases and the J gene lost 10 bases, with 17 bases spanning the gap. Germline V gene lookup returns CDR1 SGHAT and CDR2 FQNNGV. The CDR3 runs 15 residues. The CDR3 nucleotides read TGTGCCAGCAGCTGGGACGGGGGGCCTGGGTCACCCCTCCACTTT. Translation gives CASSWDGGPGSPLHF.

The genes are TRBV9 and TRBJ2-1, with 9 bases matching TRBD1. Germline CDR1 SGDLS, CDR2 YYNGEE. With V trimmed by 0 bases and J by 8 bases, 15 bases remained unmatched. CDR3 size: 18 residues. The CDR3 region is CASSVGKGRQGVLDEQFF. In DNA form, the CDR3 reads TGTGCCAGCAGCGTAGGTAAGGGGAGACAGGGGGTTTTGGATGAGCAGTTCTTC.

This clone has just a few counts. The J gene is TRBJ1-6, the V gene TRBV9; a possible D gene is TRBD1 (6 bases). The CDR3 length is 16 residues. The V gene's germline CDR1 is SGDLS and CDR2 YYNGEE. Trimming left V 4 bases short and J 4 bases short, with 15 bases between. As DNA, the CDR3 is TGTGCCAGCAGCCCTGGGGGGGGCGGTTATAATTCACCCCTCCACTTT. Its translation: CASSPGGGGYNSPLHF.

The V gene is TRBV7-2, the J gene TRBJ2-7, with 12 positions matching TRBD2. Losses at the gene ends were 5 bases for V and 4 bases for J; bases not matched to a gene: 6. This CDR3 spans 15 amino acids. Germline CDR1 reads SGHTA; CDR2 reads FQGNSA. CDR3 nucleotides: TGTGCCAGCAGCCCCACTAGCGGGGGGTGGTACGAGCAGTACTTC. The encoded protein is CASSPTSGGWYEQYF.

The chain employs TRBV16 and TRBJ1-5; D not certain. Germline values: CDR1 KGHSY, CDR2 FQNENV. This CDR3 is 16 amino acids long. The V end lost 1 base, the J end lost 2 bases, and 12 bases lay between the germline ends. In DNA form, the CDR3 reads TGTGCCAGCAGCCAATTTCGGGGTAGTGGCAATCAGCCCCAGCATTTT. This sequence encodes CASSQFRGSGNQPQHF.

The V gene is TRBV4-1, the J gene TRBJ1-2; 7 nucleotides align to TRBD1. The CDR3 loop spans 21 amino acids. V was pared by 0 bases and J by 5 bases, with 24 bases of the junction left unmatched. Germline V lookup: CDR1 MGHRA, CDR2 YSYEKL. CDR3 region: CASSQDFRRDRVGLGLYGYTF. The CDR3 nucleotides are TGCGCCAGCAGCCAAGATTTTCGCCGTGACAGGGTTGGCCTAGGACTTTATGGCTACACCTTC.

In this sample, this clone turned up once. V is TRBV30 and J is TRBJ2-3; TRBD2 agrees at 9 bases. The CDR3 totals 14 residues. V trimming: 6 bases; J trimming: 0 bases; junction bases outside the gene matches: 4. From germline, CDR1 is GTSNPN and CDR2 SVGIG (reference sequence). CDR3 region: CACRLAVSTDTQYF. The CDR3 nucleotides read TGTGCCTGCAGACTAGCGGTTAGCACAGATACGCAGTATTTT.

The chain combines TRBV9 with TRBJ2-3; 9 positions agree with TRBD2. The CDR3 has 16 residues. V lost 0 bases to trimming and J lost 5 bases; unmatched junction nucleotides: 7. Germline values: CDR1 SGDLS, CDR2 YYNGEE. The CDR3 DNA follows: TGTGCCAGCAGCGTAGTTGGGCGGGGGGGCCTAGATACGCAGTATTTT. Its protein product is CASSVVGRGGLDTQYF.

The chain carries TRBV27 and TRBJ1-1; TRBD1 matches at 8 bases. The CDR3 totals 16 residues. With 5 bases clipped from V and 5 bases from J, the junction kept 13 bases outside the gene matches. CDR1 is MNHEY, CDR2 SMNVEV, per germline (reference sequence). CDR3 sequence reads: CASSTRTGRGNTEAFF. The CDR3 nucleotides are TGTGCCAGCAGTACGAGGACAGGGAGGGGTAATACTGAAGCTTTCTTT.

V and J are TRBV28 and TRBJ1-1; D perhaps matches TRBD1 (5 bases). The V end was cut by 3 bases, the J end by 1 base, with 21 bases between. This CDR3 region has 18 residues. Germline V gene lookup returns CDR1 MDHEN and CDR2 SYDVKM. The CDR3 region is CASSLFEWPRGKNTEAFF. The CDR3 DNA reads as TGTGCCAGCAGTTTGTTTGAGTGGCCTCGGGGGAAGAACACTGAAGCTTTCTTT.

This clone was found once. The V call is TRBV7-9, the J call TRBJ2-1; a possible D gene is TRBD1 (5 bases). The V and J ends lost 1 base and 9 bases respectively, with 16 bases between them. CDR1 and CDR2 (germline): SEHNR, FQNEAQ (reference sequence). The CDR3 is 15 residues long. The CDR3 here is CASSLGSVRVGEQFF. The CDR3 bases are TGTGCCAGCAGCTTAGGATCGGTCAGGGTCGGTGAGCAGTTCTTC. Looking up the rest from reference TRBV7-9 and TRBJ2-1 gives the full variable domain: DTGVSQNPRHKITKRGQNVTFRCDPISEHNRLYWYRQTLGQGPEFLTYFQNEAQLEKSRLLSDRFSAERPKGSFSTLEIQRTEQGDSAMYLCASSLGSVRVGEQFFGPGTRLTVL.

This clone appeared once. The chain's CDR3 is CASSEWAATAGELFF. The CDR3 nucleotides are TGTGCCAGCAGTGAATGGGCGGCGACAGCCGGGGAGCTGTTTTTT. The chain combines TRBV2 with TRBJ2-2; tentative D call: TRBD1 (5 bases). There are 15 residues in the CDR3. Trimming left V 2 bases short and J 6 bases short, with 13 bases between. Per the germline V gene, CDR1 is SNHLY and CDR2 is FYNNEI.

The rearrangement links TRBV5-4 to TRBJ2-3; 11 nucleotides match TRBD1. The length of the CDR3 is 16 residues. Losses at the gene ends were 3 bases for V and 3 bases for J; bases not matched to a gene: 6. Germline values: CDR1 SGHNT, CDR2 YYREEE (reference sequence). CDR3 nucleotides: TGTGCCAGCAGCTCGAAGGGACAGGGGGGTACAGATACGCAGTATTTT. Translating it yields CASSSKGQGGTDTQYF.

The V gene is TRBV5-8, the J gene TRBJ1-5, with 10 positions matching TRBD1. Germline V CDR1 and CDR2: SGHTS, YDEGEE. There are 17 residues in the CDR3. Unmatched junction bases numbered 5, after V lost 2 bases and J lost 0 bases. CDR3 DNA: TGTGCCAGCAGCTTCGGGACAGGGGACTATAGCAATCAGCCCCAGCATTTT. This codes for CASSFGTGDYSNQPQHF.

The V gene is TRBV6-5, the J gene TRBJ2-7, with 7 bases lining up with TRBD2. Germline V gives CDR1 MNHEY, CDR2 SVGAGI. This CDR3 spans 13 amino acids. Trimming at V came to 7 bases and at J to 2 bases, leaving 5 bases not matched to a gene. The CDR3 protein is CASKAGVPYEQYF. CDR3 in DNA: TGTGCCAGCAAGGCGGGGGTTCCCTACGAGCAGTACTTC.

The rearrangement uses TRBV7-9 and TRBJ2-7; 7 bases line up with TRBD2. From germline, CDR1 is SEHNR and CDR2 FQNEAQ (reference sequence). V lost 5 bases to trimming and J lost 10 bases; unmatched junction nucleotides: 8. There are 12 residues in the CDR3. Here the CDR3 reads CASSPRTSEQYF. In DNA form, the CDR3 reads TGTGCCAGCAGCCCCCGGACTAGTGAACAGTACTTC.

The chain employs TRBV5-1 and TRBJ2-7; TRBD1 matches 7 bases. The trim removed 4 bases at V and 2 bases at J, leaving 9 bases unmatched. Looked up from germline, CDR1 is SGHRS and CDR2 is YFSETQ. The CDR3 is 15 amino acids. CDR3 in amino acids: CASSPRTGPTYEQYF. In DNA, the CDR3 is TGCGCCAGCAGCCCGAGGACAGGTCCGACCTACGAGCAGTACTTC.

The chain couples TRBV7-9 to TRBJ2-7; TRBD1 aligns across 7 bases. Germline V gene sequence: CDR1 SEHNR, CDR2 FQNEAQ (reference sequence). The V and J ends lost 5 bases and 3 bases, in that order; junction bases with no gene match: 7. The CDR3 is 14 amino acids. DNA of the CDR3: TGTGCCAGCAGCACTCATCGGGACAGCTACGAGCAGTACTTC. It codes for CASSTHRDSYEQYF. Using reference TRBV7-9 and TRBJ2-7 for the parts outside the CDR3, the full variable domain is DTGVSQNPRHKITKRGQNVTFRCDPISEHNRLYWYRQTLGQGPEFLTYFQNEAQLEKSRLLSDRFSAERPKGSFSTLEIQRTEQGDSAMYLCASSTHRDSYEQYFGPGTRLTVT.

This chain connects TRBV2 to TRBJ1-1, with D possibly matching TRBD1 (5 bases). V lost 1 base and J lost 0, with 9 bases in between. This CDR3 contains 15 residues. Germline values: CDR1 SNHLY, CDR2 FYNNEI. The CDR3 sequence: CASSEGGSMNTEAFF. In DNA, the CDR3 is TGTGCCAGCAGTGAAGGGGGCTCGATGAACACTGAAGCTTTCTTT. Complete variable domain (other parts from reference TRBV2 and TRBJ1-1): EPEVTQTPSHQVTQMGQEVILRCVPISNHLYFYWYRQILGQKVEFLVSFYNNEISEKSEIFDDQFSVERPDGSNFTLKIRSTKLEDSAMYFCASSEGGSMNTEAFFGQGTRLTVV.

The chain is built from TRBV2 and TRBJ2-3, with 8 bases fitting TRBD1. With V trimmed by 5 bases and J by 6 bases, 16 bases remained unmatched. Germline CDR1 is SNHLY and CDR2 is FYNNEI. CDR3 length: 17 residues. In DNA, the CDR3 is TGTGCCAGCAGTCGACCAGGGGCAGGGGGCGCCCCGGATACGCAGTATTTT. Protein: CASSRPGAGGAPDTQYF.

The chain couples TRBV6-5 to TRBJ2-7, with 10 bases fitting TRBD1. J gave up 2 bases and V 6 bases, and 7 bases lay outside the gene matches. Germline V CDR1 and CDR2: MNHEY, SVGAGI. There are 15 residues in the CDR3. Here the CDR3 reads CASSPGTGVPYEQYF. In DNA, the CDR3 is TGTGCCAGCAGCCCCGGGACAGGGGTCCCCTACGAGCAGTACTTC.

The chain uses TRBV19 and TRBJ1-1; 10 bases map to TRBD1. Germline V lookup: CDR1 LNHDA, CDR2 SQIVND (reference sequence). J was trimmed by 3 bases and V by 4 bases; bases with no gene match: 5. The CDR3 runs to 15 residues. CDR3 DNA: TGTGCCAGTAGTAGGCCGGGACAGGGGTACACTGAAGCTTTCTTT. This sequence encodes CASSRPGQGYTEAFF.

V gene TRBV24-1 combines with J gene TRBJ1-2, with a possible D match to TRBD1 (6 bases). Germline loops: CDR1 KGHDR, CDR2 SFDVKD. This CDR3 contains 15 residues. V lost 1 base, J lost 6 bases, and 14 bases lay in between. DNA of the CDR3: TGTGCCACCAGTGATTTTGACCAGGGGATGGATGGCTACACCTTC. Its translation is CATSDFDQGMDGYTF.

The chain combines TRBV7-9 with TRBJ1-1, with a tentative D call TRBD1 (6 bases). The CDR3 has 14 residues. CDR1 SEHNR and CDR2 FQNEAQ come from the germline V gene (reference sequence). V dropped 4 bases and J dropped 4 bases, with 13 bases sitting between them. CDR3 sequence: CASSSPQGSTEAFF. CDR3 DNA sequence: TGTGCCAGCAGCTCGCCCCAGGGGAGCACTGAAGCTTTCTTT.

The V gene is TRBV28, the J gene TRBJ2-3; D may be TRBD1 (5 bases). Looked up from germline, CDR1 is MDHEN and CDR2 is SYDVKM. The CDR3 sequence is 14 residues long. V was clipped by 7 bases and J by 2 bases, with 13 bases between them. The CDR3: CASTLTGSTDTQYF. Written as DNA, the CDR3 is TGTGCCAGCACCCTTACAGGATCCACAGATACGCAGTATTTT.

The rearrangement links TRBV19 to TRBJ2-7; D is perhaps TRBD1 (5 bases). The length of the CDR3 is 11 residues. Germline values: CDR1 LNHDA, CDR2 SQIVND (reference sequence). Trimming pared 6 bases from V and 5 bases from J, leaving 8 bases between. The DNA of the CDR3 is TGTGCCAGTAGCCCAGGGAACGAGCAGTACTTC. Its translation is CASSPGNEQYF.